These 23 T cell receptor beta chains were sequenced from one sample in a study of OX40 agonist ivuxolimab in advanced cancers. The repertoire was sequenced with immunoSEQ multiplex PCR; TCRdb's copy has only in-frame clones and lacks some. The profile covers approximately 40,000 clones, with 88% appearing a single time and approximately 13% taken by the ten largest. Sequencing was performed on CD4+ or CD8+ T cells sorted from blood, taken in a trial of the OX40 agonist ivuxolimab. The receptors were sampled from an adult with an advanced solid tumor such as melanoma, head and neck, liver or kidney cancer.

The chain has TRBV2 and TRBJ2-5, with 7 positions matching TRBD1. The DNA end favors TRBJ2-7, so the J call may be wrong. From germline, CDR1 is SNHLY and CDR2 FYNNEI. The CDR3 covers 13 residues. The CDR3 here is CASSRQGIYEQYF. The CDR3 nucleotides are TGTGCCAGCAGTAGACAGGGCATCTACGAGCAGTACTTC.

This sequence joins TRBV29-1 and TRBJ2-7, with 10 bases that match TRBD2. V lost 5 bases, J lost 3 bases, and 4 bases stayed unmatched. There are 13 residues in the CDR3. CDR1 and CDR2 from the germline V gene are SQVTM and ANQGSEA. The CDR3 loop reads CSVTGLADYEQYF. CDR3 nucleotides: TGCAGCGTTACTGGACTAGCGGACTACGAGCAGTACTTC.

This chain uses TRBV23-1 with TRBJ1-5; 7 nucleotides line up with TRBD1. TRBV23-1 is given ORF status, its function remaining uncertain. The CDR3 is 19 amino acids. With 2 bases clipped from V and 0 bases from J, the junction kept 13 bases outside the gene matches. The CDR3 loop reads CASSQPRDRVRYSNQPQHF. The CDR3 region has the DNA TGCGCCAGCAGTCAACCCCGAGACAGGGTCCGCTATAGCAATCAGCCCCAGCATTTT.

This clone was counted once. The chain is built from TRBV4-2 and TRBJ2-5; the match to TRBD1 covers 7 bases. Germline lookup yields CDR1 LGHNA and CDR2 YNFKEQ. The CDR3 has 15 residues. Losses at the gene ends were 5 bases for V and 1 base for J; bases not matched to a gene: 7. The CDR3 DNA is TGTGCCAGCAGCACCCGGACAGGCCCCCAAGAGACCCAGTACTTC. Residues: CASSTRTGPQETQYF.

V and J are TRBV28 and TRBJ1-6; D possibly corresponds to TRBD1 (5 bases). The CDR3 runs to 18 residues. The germline gives CDR1 MDHEN, CDR2 SYDVKM. V lost 3 bases, J lost 0 bases, and 15 bases lay in between. CDR3 nucleotides: TGTGCCAGCAGTTTTTGGCAGGGCCTAAGCTCCTATAATTCACCCCTCCACTTT. It specifies CASSFWQGLSSYNSPLHF.

The J gene is TRBJ1-1, the V gene TRBV7-3; maybe TRBD1 (5 bases). The CDR3 has 12 residues. The germline V gene has CDR1 SGHTA and CDR2 FQGTGA. V was trimmed by 5 bases and J by 11 bases, leaving 15 bases between them. The CDR3: CASSTSTGRAFF. The CDR3, as DNA: TGTGCCAGCAGCACATCTACAGGAAGGGCTTTCTTT.

The gene calls are TRBV6-5 and TRBJ2-7, with D tentatively TRBD1 (5 bases). The CDR3 is 14 amino acids. V was clipped by 5 bases and J by 6 bases, with 17 bases between them. Germline V CDR1 and CDR2: MNHEY, SVGAGI. This CDR3 reads CASSDAGPNREQYF. The CDR3 DNA sequence: TGTGCCAGCAGTGATGCAGGGCCTAATCGCGAGCAGTACTTC.

This chain uses TRBV2 with TRBJ1-5; a weak D match, TRBD1 (5 bases). V lost 7 bases, J lost 4 bases, and 17 bases lay in between. The CDR3 is 15 amino acids. Germline CDR1 reads SNHLY; CDR2 reads FYNNEI. The CDR3 DNA reads as TGTGCCAGCAACATCCAGGGAGTACGGAATCAGCCCCAGCATTTT. The encoded protein is CASNIQGVRNQPQHF. The whole variable domain, filled in from reference TRBV2 and TRBJ1-5, reads EPEVTQTPSHQVTQMGQEVILRCVPISNHLYFYWYRQILGQKVEFLVSFYNNEISEKSEIFDDQFSVERPDGSNFTLKIRSTKLEDSAMYFCASNIQGVRNQPQHFGDGTRLSIL.

This clone was counted a few times. The chain couples TRBV7-2 to TRBJ1-5; TRBD1 agrees at 8 bases. The CDR3 runs 14 residues. The trim removed 5 bases at V and 3 bases at J, leaving 3 bases unmatched. Germline V gene sequence: CDR1 SGHTA, CDR2 FQGNSA. The chain's CDR3 is CASSNRGNNQPQHF. The CDR3 DNA sequence: TGTGCCAGCAGCAACAGGGGGAACAATCAGCCCCAGCATTTT.

The gene calls are TRBV5-4 and TRBJ2-5; D is perhaps TRBD1 (6 bases). This CDR3 is built from 13 residues. V was shortened by 4 bases and J by 4 bases, with 11 bases between the two germline ends. Germline V lookup: CDR1 SGHNT, CDR2 YYREEE (reference sequence). CDR3 DNA sequence: TGTGCCAGCAGCACTACAGGGCCAGAGACCCAGTACTTC. Its protein product is CASSTTGPETQYF. The whole variable domain, filled in from reference TRBV5-4 and TRBJ2-5, reads ETGVTQSPTHLIKTRGQQVTLRCSSQSGHNTVSWYQQALGQGPQFIFQYYREEENGRGNFPPRFSGLQFPNYSSELNVNALELDDSALYLCASSTTGPETQYFGPGTRLLVL.

This clone appeared a single time. This rearrangement joins TRBV2 to TRBJ2-2; D unresolved. This CDR3 has 13 residues. CDR1 and CDR2 from the germline V gene are SNHLY and FYNNEI. The germline V and J ends were trimmed by 7 bases and 4 bases, with 10 bases remaining between them. The CDR3 DNA reads TGTGCCAGCAAGCTAGGGCTCACCGGGGAGCTGTTTTTT. It codes for CASKLGLTGELFF.

This clone has just one count. The chain recombines TRBV5-8 with TRBJ1-3; D gene ambiguous. This CDR3 comprises 15 residues. Germline values: CDR1 SGHTS, CDR2 YDEGEE. V dropped 0 bases and J dropped 0 bases, with 7 bases sitting between them. CDR3 residues: CASSLADYSGNTIYF. The CDR3 nucleotides read TGTGCCAGCAGCTTGGCAGACTACTCTGGAAACACCATATATTTT.

This clone occurred once. The J gene is TRBJ1-5, the V gene TRBV30; 10 positions agree with TRBD1. Germline V lookup: CDR1 GTSNPN, CDR2 SVGIG (reference sequence). The CDR3 loop spans 16 amino acids. V shed 3 bases, J shed 5 bases, and the junction held 10 bases outside the gene matches. The CDR3 region has the DNA TGTGCCTGGAGCAAGCCGGGACAGGGGAGTTATCAGCCCCAGCATTTT. The encoded protein is CAWSKPGQGSYQPQHF. Full variable domain (outside the CDR3, taken from reference TRBV30 and TRBJ1-5): SQTIHQWPATLVQPVGSPLSLECTVEGTSNPNLYWYRQAAGRGLQLLFYSVGIGQISSEVPQNLSASRPQDRQFILSSKKLLLSDSGFYLCAWSKPGQGSYQPQHFGDGTRLSIL.

V is TRBV2 and J is TRBJ2-5, with TRBD2 matching over 7 bases. Germline CDR1 reads SNHLY; CDR2 reads FYNNEI. After removal of 8 bases from V and 3 bases from J, the junction contained 9 bases not matched to a gene. The CDR3 spans 14 residues. CDR3 region: CASQSRLAEETQYF. The CDR3 nucleotides read TGTGCCAGCCAATCTAGGCTAGCGGAAGAGACCCAGTACTTC.

This rearrangement joins TRBV28 to TRBJ2-5; no firm D call. The end of the DNA fits TRBJ2-7 better, so the J call may be wrong. The CDR3 has 14 amino acids. Per the germline V gene, CDR1 is MDHEN and CDR2 is SYDVKM. Written as DNA, the CDR3 is TGTGCCAGCAGCCCCCGTACGGGCGCCTACGAGCAGTACTTC. Residues: CASSPRTGAYEQYF.

The chain links TRBV30 to TRBJ2-5; TRBD1 matches 9 bases. Trimming at V came to 3 bases and at J to 5 bases, leaving 10 bases not matched to a gene. The germline CDR1 and CDR2 sequences are GTSNPN and SVGIG (reference sequence). The CDR3 loop spans 15 amino acids. Here the CDR3 reads CAWRPGTGRRETQYF. CDR3 sequence (DNA): TGTGCCTGGAGGCCCGGGACAGGGCGTCGGGAGACCCAGTACTTC.

V usage is TRBV19 and J usage is TRBJ2-5; 7 nucleotides agree with TRBD1. Trimming cost V 5 bases and J 1 base; bases outside gene matches: 7. This CDR3 has 15 amino acids. Germline V gene data show CDR1 as LNHDA and CDR2 as SQIVND (reference sequence). This CDR3 is CASSPTAGGQETQYF. Written as DNA, the CDR3 is TGTGCCAGTAGTCCGACGGCAGGGGGCCAAGAGACCCAGTACTTC. The full variable domain, completed using reference TRBV19 and TRBJ2-5, is DGGITQSPKYLFRKEGQNVTLSCEQNLNHDAMYWYRQDPGQGLRLIYYSQIVNDFQKGDIAEGYSVSREKKESFPLTVTSAQKNPTAFYLCASSPTAGGQETQYFGPGTRLLVL.

The chain has TRBV13 and TRBJ2-7; D gene unclear. Per the germline V gene, CDR1 is PRHDT and CDR2 is FYEKMQ (reference sequence). CDR3 length: 19 amino acids. Trimming stripped 0 bases from V and 2 bases from J, with 23 bases between. Here the CDR3 DNA reads TGTGCCAGCAGCTTAGGCGATAGAATTGGGAAAACCTCGACCTACGAGCAGTACTTC. This encodes CASSLGDRIGKTSTYEQYF.

The chain links TRBV28 to TRBJ1-5; D not certain. The germline gives CDR1 MDHEN, CDR2 SYDVKM. This CDR3 is built from 17 residues. V was shortened by 4 bases and J by 0 bases, with 16 bases between the two germline ends. The CDR3 loop is CASSSPWQAFSNQPQHF. DNA for the CDR3: TGTGCCAGCAGTTCACCTTGGCAGGCCTTTAGCAATCAGCCCCAGCATTTT.

This clone has only one observation. The V and J genes are TRBV10-3 and TRBJ2-1; 10 nucleotides align to TRBD2. CDR3 size: 14 residues. The trim removed 6 bases at V and 7 bases at J, leaving 6 bases unmatched. The V gene's germline CDR1 is ENHRY and CDR2 SYGVKD. The CDR3 coding sequence is TGTGCCATCAGGGAGAGCGGGAGGGATAATGAGCAGTTCTTC. It encodes CAIRESGRDNEQFF.

The chain has TRBV18 and TRBJ1-1; D is ambiguous. Per germline, CDR1 KGHSH and CDR2 LQKENI. V lost 2 bases, J lost 4 bases, and 8 bases lay in between. This CDR3 comprises 13 residues. CDR3 region: CASSPGLATEAFF. In DNA, the CDR3 is TGTGCCAGCTCACCAGGTTTGGCCACTGAAGCTTTCTTT.

V is TRBV7-2 and J is TRBJ2-1, with a possible D match to TRBD2 (6 bases). Germline CDR1 SGHTA, CDR2 FQGNSA. The CDR3 loop spans 16 amino acids. V was trimmed by 5 bases and J by 7 bases, leaving 21 bases between them. The CDR3 region is CASSPRLLASWNEQFF. The CDR3 DNA follows: TGTGCCAGCAGCCCGAGGTTGCTAGCGTCATGGAATGAGCAGTTCTTC.

This chain links TRBV7-8 with TRBJ2-7; D remains ambiguous. Per the germline V gene, CDR1 is SGHVS and CDR2 is FQNEAQ. The V gene lost 4 bases and the J gene lost 2 bases, with 6 bases spanning the gap. CDR3 length equals 12 residues. This CDR3 reads CASSSRTYEQYF. The CDR3 region has the DNA TGTGCCAGCAGCTCCCGAACCTACGAGCAGTACTTC.